This T cell receptor beta chain derives from a study of blood T cell repertoires in COVID-19. Across the whole study: T cells, B-cell-depleted T cells, or PBMCs provided the cDNA or gDNA that served as material.

The CDR3 covers 15 residues. V dropped 2 bases and J dropped 0 bases, with 7 bases sitting between them. The germline V gene has CDR1 LGHNA and CDR2 YNFKEQ. This clone was seen a few times. In the study's own analysis: For nucleated cells, counts were estimated from reference gene primer amplification. Generated by immunoSEQ multiplex PCR, the TCRdb table keeps only in-frame clones and is missing some. V, J and clone size reflect that table, while D and trimming were determined from the DNA. The sample has around 32,000 clones; roughly 85% are singletons. This TCR came from a woman older than 75 with active or convalescent COVID-19. The sample comprised peripheral blood. The rearrangement uses TRBV4-2 and TRBJ2-2; D is ambiguous. CDR3 loop: CASSQLLTNTGELFF. CDR3 bases: TGTGCCAGCAGCCAATTACTAACGAACACCGGGGAGCTGTTTTTT.